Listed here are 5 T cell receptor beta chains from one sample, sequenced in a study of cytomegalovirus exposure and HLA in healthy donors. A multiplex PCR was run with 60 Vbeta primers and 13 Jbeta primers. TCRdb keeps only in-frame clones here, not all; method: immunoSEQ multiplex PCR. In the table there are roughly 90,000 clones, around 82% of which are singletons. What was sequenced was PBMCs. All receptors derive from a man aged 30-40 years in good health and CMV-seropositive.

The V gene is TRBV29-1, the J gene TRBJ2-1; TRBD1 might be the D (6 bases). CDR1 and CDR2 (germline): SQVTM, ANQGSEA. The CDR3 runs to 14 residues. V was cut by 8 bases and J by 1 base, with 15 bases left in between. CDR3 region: CSSGATGSYNEQFF. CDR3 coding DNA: TGCAGCTCTGGGGCGACAGGATCCTACAATGAGCAGTTCTTC.

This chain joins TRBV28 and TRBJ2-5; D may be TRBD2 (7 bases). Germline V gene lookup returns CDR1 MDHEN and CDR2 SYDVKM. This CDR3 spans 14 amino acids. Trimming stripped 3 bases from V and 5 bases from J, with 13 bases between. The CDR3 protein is CASSLGGARETQYF. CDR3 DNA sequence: TGTGCCAGCAGTTTGGGGGGGGCACGGGAGACCCAGTACTTC.

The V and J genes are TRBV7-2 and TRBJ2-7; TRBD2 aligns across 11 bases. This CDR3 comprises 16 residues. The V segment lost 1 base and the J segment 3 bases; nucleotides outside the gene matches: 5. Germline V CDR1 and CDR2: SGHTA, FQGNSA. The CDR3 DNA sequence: TGTGCCAGCAGCTTAGGGGTGGGACTAGCGGTCTACGAGCAGTACTTC. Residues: CASSLGVGLAVYEQYF.

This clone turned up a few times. The DNA for the CDR3 is TGTGCCAGCAGCCAAGGAGAGGGCGATAATGAAAAACTGTTTTTT. Translating gives CASSQGEGDNEKLFF. J is TRBJ1-4 and V is TRBV4-2; D call uncertain. The CDR3 sequence is 15 residues long. Trimming took off 1 base at V and 4 bases at J, with 10 bases between the two ends. CDR1 is LGHNA, CDR2 YNFKEQ, per germline.

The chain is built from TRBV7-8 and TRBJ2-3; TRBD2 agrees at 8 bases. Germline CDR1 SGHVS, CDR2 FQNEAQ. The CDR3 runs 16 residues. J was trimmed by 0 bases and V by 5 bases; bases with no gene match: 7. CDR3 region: CASSPAGVPSTDTQYF. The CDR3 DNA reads TGTGCCAGCAGCCCAGCGGGAGTACCTAGCACAGATACGCAGTATTTT. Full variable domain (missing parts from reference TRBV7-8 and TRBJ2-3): GAGVSQSPRYKVAKRGQDVALRCDPISGHVSLFWYQQALGQGPEFLTYFQNEAQLDKSGLPSDRFFAERPEGSVSTLKIQRTQQEDSAVYLCASSPAGVPSTDTQYFGPGTRLTVL.